The present TCR beta chain was sequenced within a study of low-dose radiotherapy and immunotherapy resistance in tumors. At the level of the study: Administration of intravenous cyclophosphamide at 200 mg/m2 took place every two weeks, one day before radiation and immunotherapy. TRAV- and TRBV-specific primers primed first-strand cDNA, covering alpha and beta chains.

This clonotype was seen repeatedly, ten times or more. Using a constant-region primer together with a V-primer adapter, TCRs were subjected to 20 PCR cycles of amplification. TCRdb called the reads again in MiXCR, with one record for every CDR3 protein. The data show some 53,000 distinct CDR3 sequences, 33% seen once. Trimming cost V 0 bases and J 8 bases, with 10 bases left between them. Germline V CDR1 and CDR2: SGHDN, FVKESK. The CDR3 spans 13 residues. Documented time point: after trial treatment. As to treatment: LDRT plus nivolumab, ipilimumab, low-dose cyclophosphamide and aspirin (RACIN trial). Treatment combined nivolumab, ipilimumab, aspirin, low-dose cyclophosphamide and low-dose radiotherapy in a dose-escalation trial.

The sequencing used PBMCs, collected after low-dose radiotherapy plus immunotherapy. This TCR came from a male donor with rectosigmoid adenocarcinoma. The chain employs TRBV14 and TRBJ1-2; no firm D call. The CDR3 DNA reads as TGTGCCAGCAGCCAAGAGGCGACTGGGGGCTACACCTTC. Translation gives CASSQEATGGYTF.